This T cell receptor (beta chain) was recorded in a study of T cell clusters in autoimmune cytopenias. Broader study findings: No experiment has yet validated the function of the T cell clusters defined in silico.

Regarding this clonotype: Its specificity is unknown.

TRB was amplified by touch-down multiplex PCR, primer pools A and B combined. From its re-call of the multiplex PCR reads, TCRdb lists each CDR3 protein once, without DNA. The sample spans 450 to 650 distinct CDR3 sequences; the ten largest clones claim about two thirds. Each sample's input was roughly 250 ng genomic DNA, 40,000 or so genome equivalents. Germline V gene data show CDR1 as SGHRS and CDR2 as YFSETQ. The CDR3 totals 16 residues. The clonotype comes from a human donor with an autoimmune cytopenia or autoimmune hepatitis (not recorded which). Sample: peripheral blood. This chain connects TRBV5-1 to TRBJ2-3; TCRdb's D call of TRBD1 is untestable without DNA. The CDR3 sequence: CASSSFGTGITDTQYF.